This TCR beta chain was recorded in a study of CD8 T cells in ankylosing spondylitis. Study-level results: Clones linked to the disease showed a CD8+ phenotype. They occurred at relatively low frequencies in peripheral blood. There was reportedly significant enrichment of clones that were disease-linked in matched ankylosing spondylitis synovial fluid. Made up of 7 to 9 highly homologous variants, a TCR beta motif appeared characteristic of ankylosing spondylitis blood. Existing reports had already noted some motif variants in reactive arthritis synovial fluid and blood.

Ten or more counts support this clonotype. The antigen is unknown. Libraries of TCR beta came from quantitative 5'-RACE with molecular barcodes. TCRdb used MiXCR to reprocess the 5' RACE reads, holding one entry per CDR3 protein. The sample has around 490,000 distinct CDR3 sequences, 5.3% seen once. The length of the CDR3 is 15 residues. Between the trimmed V and J ends, which lost 1 base and 8 bases, there was a span of 15 bases. The specimen sequenced was blood, either unsorted or a sorted T cell fraction (not recorded which). This clonotype originated in a male donor with ankylosing spondylitis. The V gene is TRBV12-3 or TRBV12-4, the J gene TRBJ2-4; D perhaps matches TRBD2 (5 bases). The CDR3 DNA follows: TGTGCCAGCAGTTTAGAACCGGGGAGAAGGGACATTCAGTACTTC. Amino acid sequence: CASSLEPGRRDIQYF.